This TCR beta chain emerged from a study of cytomegalovirus exposure and HLA in healthy donors. Findings and caveats of the study: A few CMV-associated chains were confirmed in vitro to be specific for CMV antigens. The authors excluded some V segments, including TRBV6-2 and TRBV6-3, as indistinguishable. Apparent HLA restriction characterized most CMV-associated TCR beta chains in a later analysis.

PCR was performed using 60 Vbeta and 13 Jbeta primers. Sequencing used immunoSEQ multiplex PCR; TCRdb keeps in-frame clones, though not all of them. The sample lists about 130,000 clones, 75% seen once, with about 6.5% in the top ten. In the case of this clone: Antigen specificity is unknown.

The J segment lost 0 bases and the V segment lost 3 bases, leaving 5 bases of the junction unmatched. CDR3 length: 16 residues. Germline V gene sequence: CDR1 SGHTA, CDR2 FQGNSA. The receptor was derived from a man aged 25-45 years in good health and CMV-seronegative. Sequencing used PBMCs. J is TRBJ2-3 and V is TRBV7-2; TRBD2 aligns across 8 bases. This CDR3 reads CASSFRSGASTDTQYF. CDR3 nucleotide sequence: TGTGCCAGCAGCTTTCGTAGCGGGGCCAGCACAGATACGCAGTATTTT.